A selection of T cell receptor beta chains follows, all from one sample in a study of T cells in Graves' hyperthyroidism and ophthalmopathy. One entry per CDR3 protein, called by TCRdb with MiXCR from the multiplex PCR reads. The table has roughly 840,000 distinct CDR3 sequences, 35% to 45% seen once; the top ten hold about 9%. Sequencing was done on a sample of blood. Receptors originate from a man between 18 and 35 years old with Graves' hyperthyroidism. The conserved cysteine and the conserved F or W are not part of the CDR3 here.

v_gene	CDR3aa
TRBV6-5	ASSRTQGGYT
TRBV7-2	ASSLAASPGQPQH
TRBV14	ASSHTGGYGYT
TRBV10-3	AISGTGDRQPQH
TRBV2	ASRPGGSIGQPQH
TRBV29-1	SVLIPVERGYGYT
TRBV5-5	ASSLFRGPNQPQH
TRBV10-3	AISQQGELF
TRBV7-9	ACMGQGAGNTEAF
TRBV29-1	SVEGTGGGNTIY
TRBV5-1	ASSLVDRLSTEAF
TRBV10-3	ASNLGTVSYEQY
TRBV20-1	SATTGHGNEQY
TRBV6-5	AISYGKTGSYEQY
TRBV29-1	SATGQGNYEQY
TRBV11-2	ASSLAGVVYEQY
TRBV6-5	ASSYGQGGRQPQH
TRBV4-1	ASSQWDSGANVLT
TRBV24-1	ATSDHQTGTKTRIGSPLH
TRBV13	ASSLGQGRTEAL
TRBV2	ASMYGQGFYEQY
TRBV11-2	ASSSPGQGFNSPLH
TRBV7-9	ASSFGEGDTHLH
TRBV7-2	ASTSIWSYNSPLH
TRBV2	ASSEIDRGNSPLH
TRBV6-5	ASSSLSGEKLF
TRBV19	ASSPRFGAGQETQY
TRBV20-1	SARKGQGTEHQPQY
TRBV12-3/TRBV12-4	ASSLSSNEETQY
TRBV9	ASSSGGLGKLF
TRBV2	ASSYSGEGYEQY
TRBV19	ASSFRQGPEQY